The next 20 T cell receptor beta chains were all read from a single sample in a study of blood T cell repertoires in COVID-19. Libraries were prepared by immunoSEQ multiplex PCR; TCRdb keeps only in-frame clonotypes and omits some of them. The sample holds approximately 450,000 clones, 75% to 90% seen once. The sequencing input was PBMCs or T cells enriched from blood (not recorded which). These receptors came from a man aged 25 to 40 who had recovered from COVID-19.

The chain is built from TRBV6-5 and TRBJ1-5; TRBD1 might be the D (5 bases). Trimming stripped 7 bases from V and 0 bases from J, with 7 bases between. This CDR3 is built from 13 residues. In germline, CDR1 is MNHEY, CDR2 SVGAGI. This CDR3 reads CASTGSSNQPQHF. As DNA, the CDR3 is TGTGCCAGCACAGGGTCTAGCAATCAGCCCCAGCATTTT.

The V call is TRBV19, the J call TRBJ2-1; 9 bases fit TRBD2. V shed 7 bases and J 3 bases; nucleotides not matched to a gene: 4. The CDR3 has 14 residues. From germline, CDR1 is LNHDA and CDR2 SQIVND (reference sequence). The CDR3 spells CASIPAGGYNEQFF. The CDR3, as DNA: TGTGCCAGTATCCCAGCGGGAGGCTACAATGAGCAGTTCTTC.

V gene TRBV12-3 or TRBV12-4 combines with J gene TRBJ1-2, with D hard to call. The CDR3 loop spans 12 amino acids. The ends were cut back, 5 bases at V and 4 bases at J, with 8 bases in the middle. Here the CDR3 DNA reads TGTGCCAGCAGTCTTACCAGCTATGGCTACACCTTC. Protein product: CASSLTSYGYTF.

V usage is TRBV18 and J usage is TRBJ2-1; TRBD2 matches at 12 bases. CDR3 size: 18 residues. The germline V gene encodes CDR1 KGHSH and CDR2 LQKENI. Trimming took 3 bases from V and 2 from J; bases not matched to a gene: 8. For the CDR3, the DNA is TGTGCCAGCTCACCCAGACTAGCGGGAGTACCCCCCTACAATGAGCAGTTCTTC. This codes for CASSPRLAGVPPYNEQFF.

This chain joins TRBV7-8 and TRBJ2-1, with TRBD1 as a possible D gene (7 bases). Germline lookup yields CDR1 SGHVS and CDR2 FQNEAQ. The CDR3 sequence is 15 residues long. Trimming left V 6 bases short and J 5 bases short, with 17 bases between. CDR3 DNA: TGTGCCAGCAGGTGGGGGCAGGGGGGAAACAATGAGCAGTTCTTC. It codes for CASRWGQGGNNEQFF.

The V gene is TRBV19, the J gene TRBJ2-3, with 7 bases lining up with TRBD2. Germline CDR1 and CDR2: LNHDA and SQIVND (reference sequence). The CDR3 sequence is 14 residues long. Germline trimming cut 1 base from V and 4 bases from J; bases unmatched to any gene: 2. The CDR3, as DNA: TGTGCCAGTAGTATAGCGGGAGGCGCAGATACGCAGTATTTT. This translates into CASSIAGGADTQYF.

The CDR3 coding sequence is TGTGCCAGCTCACAGGCTAGCAATCAGCCCCAGCATTTT. Amino acids: CASSQASNQPQHF. The chain is built from TRBV27 and TRBJ1-5, with a tentative D call TRBD1 (5 bases). This CDR3 is 13 amino acids long. The V end lost 8 bases, the J end lost 0 bases, and 8 bases lay between the germline ends. Germline V lookup: CDR1 MNHEY, CDR2 SMNVEV (reference sequence).

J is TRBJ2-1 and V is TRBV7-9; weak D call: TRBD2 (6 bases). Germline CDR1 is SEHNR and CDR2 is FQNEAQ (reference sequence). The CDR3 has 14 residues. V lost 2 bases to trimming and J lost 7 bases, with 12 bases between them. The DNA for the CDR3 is TGTGCCAGCAGCTTAACAGCGGGCCTAAATGAGCAGTTCTTC. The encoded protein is CASSLTAGLNEQFF.

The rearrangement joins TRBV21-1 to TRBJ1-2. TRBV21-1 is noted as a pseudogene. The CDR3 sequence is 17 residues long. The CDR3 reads CASSTPGRANPNYGYTF. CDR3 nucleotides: TGTGCCAGCAGCACCCCTGGGAGGGCCAACCCTAACTATGGCTACACCTTC.

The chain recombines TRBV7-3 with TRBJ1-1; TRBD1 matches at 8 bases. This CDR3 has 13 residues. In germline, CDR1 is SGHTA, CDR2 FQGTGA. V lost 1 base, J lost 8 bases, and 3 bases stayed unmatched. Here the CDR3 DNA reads TGTGCCAGCAGCTTAAGGAGGGACAGGGAAGCTTTCTTT. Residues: CASSLRRDREAFF.

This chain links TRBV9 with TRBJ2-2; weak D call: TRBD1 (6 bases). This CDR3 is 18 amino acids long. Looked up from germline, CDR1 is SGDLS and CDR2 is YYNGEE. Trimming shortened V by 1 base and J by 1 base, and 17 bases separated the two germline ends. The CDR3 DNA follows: TGTGCCAGCAGCGTATCGCCCCCGGGACAAAAGAACACCGGGGAGCTGTTTTTT. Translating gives CASSVSPPGQKNTGELFF. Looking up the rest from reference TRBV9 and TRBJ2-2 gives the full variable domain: DSGVTQTPKHLITATGQRVTLRCSPRSGDLSVYWYQQSLDQGLQFLIQYYNGEERAKGNILERFSAQQFPDLHSELNLSSLELGDSALYFCASSVSPPGQKNTGELFFGEGSRLTVL.

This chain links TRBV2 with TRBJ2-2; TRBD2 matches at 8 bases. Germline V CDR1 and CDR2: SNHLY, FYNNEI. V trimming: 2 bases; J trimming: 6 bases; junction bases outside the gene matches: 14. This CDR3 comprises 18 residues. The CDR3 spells CASSENYRGGDGPGELFF. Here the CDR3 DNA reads TGTGCCAGCAGTGAAAATTATCGGGGGGGCGACGGCCCCGGGGAGCTGTTTTTT.

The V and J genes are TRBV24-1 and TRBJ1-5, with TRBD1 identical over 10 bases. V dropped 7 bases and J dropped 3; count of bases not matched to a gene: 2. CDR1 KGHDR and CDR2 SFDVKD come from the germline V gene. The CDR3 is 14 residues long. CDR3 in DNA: TGTGCCACCAGCGGGACAGGGGCCAATCAGCCCCAGCATTTT. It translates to CATSGTGANQPQHF.

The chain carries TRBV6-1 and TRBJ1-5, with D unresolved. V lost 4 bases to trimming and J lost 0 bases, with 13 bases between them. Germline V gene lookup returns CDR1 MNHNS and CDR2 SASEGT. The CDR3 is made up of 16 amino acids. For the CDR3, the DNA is TGTGCCAGCAGTGCCAACATAAAAACTAGCAATCAGCCCCAGCATTTT. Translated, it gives CASSANIKTSNQPQHF.

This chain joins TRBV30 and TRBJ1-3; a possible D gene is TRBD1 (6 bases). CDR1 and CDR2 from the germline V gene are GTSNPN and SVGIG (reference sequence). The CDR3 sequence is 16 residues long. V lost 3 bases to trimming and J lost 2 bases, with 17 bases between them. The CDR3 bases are TGTGCCTGGAGGACATACGCTAAGGGGGCTGGAAACACCATATATTTT. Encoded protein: CAWRTYAKGAGNTIYF.

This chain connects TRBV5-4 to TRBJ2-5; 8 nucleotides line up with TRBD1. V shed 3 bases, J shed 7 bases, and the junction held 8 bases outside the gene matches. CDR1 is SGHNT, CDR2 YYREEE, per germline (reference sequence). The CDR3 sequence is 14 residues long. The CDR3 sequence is CASSSGQESSTQYF. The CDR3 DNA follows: TGTGCCAGCAGCTCGGGACAGGAATCATCGACCCAGTACTTC.

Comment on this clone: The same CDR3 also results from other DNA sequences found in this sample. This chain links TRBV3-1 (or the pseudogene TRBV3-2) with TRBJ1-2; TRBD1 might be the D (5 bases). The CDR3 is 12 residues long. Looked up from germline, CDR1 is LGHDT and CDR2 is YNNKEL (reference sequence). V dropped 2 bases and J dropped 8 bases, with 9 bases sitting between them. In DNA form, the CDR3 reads TGTGCCAGCAGCCAAACCGGGGGGGGCTACACCTTC. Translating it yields CASSQTGGGYTF.

CDR3 sequence: CASSLAGHSTEAFF. In DNA, the CDR3 is TGTGCCAGCAGCTTAGCGGGACATTCCACTGAAGCTTTCTTT. This chain uses TRBV7-2 with TRBJ1-1, with D perhaps matching TRBD1 (6 bases). Germline V gene lookup returns CDR1 SGHTA and CDR2 FQGNSA. This CDR3 region has 14 residues. V shed 0 bases and J shed 4 bases, with 9 bases lying between them.

CDR3 in DNA: TGTGCCAGCGGAGGGACAGGGGTAGAAAAACTGTTTTTT. Amino acid sequence: CASGGTGVEKLFF. The chain is built from TRBV27 and TRBJ1-4; 10 bases match TRBD1. The V segment lost 8 bases and the J segment 8 bases; nucleotides outside the gene matches: 5. This CDR3 is built from 13 residues. Germline values: CDR1 MNHEY, CDR2 SMNVEV (reference sequence).

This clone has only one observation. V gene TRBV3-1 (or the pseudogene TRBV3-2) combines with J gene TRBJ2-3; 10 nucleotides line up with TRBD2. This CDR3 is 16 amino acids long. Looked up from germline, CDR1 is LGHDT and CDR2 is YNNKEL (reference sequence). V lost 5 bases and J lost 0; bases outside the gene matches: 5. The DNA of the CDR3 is TGTGCCAGCAGCTCCAGGACTAGCGGCAGCACAGATACGCAGTATTTT. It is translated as CASSSRTSGSTDTQYF.